This T cell receptor (beta chain) was identified during a study of blood T cell repertoires in COVID-19. This CDR3 has 13 residues. V lost 2 bases, J lost 7 bases, and 11 bases lay in between. In germline, CDR1 is GTSNPN, CDR2 SVGIG (reference sequence). TCRdb's copy holds only in-frame clones and misses some; the assay was immunoSEQ multiplex PCR. The sample has roughly 300,000 clones, approximately 85% seen once. The chain combines TRBV30 with TRBJ2-2, with D perhaps TRBD1 (7 bases). Material for sequencing was peripheral blood. The TCR originated in a human donor in a cohort sampled during active COVID-19. The CDR3 loop reads CAWSQGGGGELFF. CDR3 nucleotides: TGTGCCTGGAGTCAGGGGGGAGGCGGGGAGCTGTTTTTT.